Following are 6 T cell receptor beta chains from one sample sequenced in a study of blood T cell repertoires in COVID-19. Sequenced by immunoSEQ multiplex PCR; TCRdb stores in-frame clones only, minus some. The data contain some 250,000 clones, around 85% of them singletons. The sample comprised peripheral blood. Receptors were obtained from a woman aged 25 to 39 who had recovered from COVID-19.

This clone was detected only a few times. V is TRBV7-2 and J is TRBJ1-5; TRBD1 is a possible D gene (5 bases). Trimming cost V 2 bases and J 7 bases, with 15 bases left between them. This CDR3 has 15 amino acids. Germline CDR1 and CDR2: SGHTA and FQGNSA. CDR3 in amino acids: CASSLWGGTGQPQHF. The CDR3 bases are TGTGCCAGCAGCTTATGGGGGGGAACGGGGCAGCCCCAGCATTTT.

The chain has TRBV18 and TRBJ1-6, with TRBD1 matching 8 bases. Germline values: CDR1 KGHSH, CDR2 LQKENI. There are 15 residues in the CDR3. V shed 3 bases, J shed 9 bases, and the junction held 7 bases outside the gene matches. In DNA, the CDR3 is TGTGCCAGCTCACCCGGGACAGGAGTATCTTCACCCCTCCACTTT. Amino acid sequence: CASSPGTGVSSPLHF.

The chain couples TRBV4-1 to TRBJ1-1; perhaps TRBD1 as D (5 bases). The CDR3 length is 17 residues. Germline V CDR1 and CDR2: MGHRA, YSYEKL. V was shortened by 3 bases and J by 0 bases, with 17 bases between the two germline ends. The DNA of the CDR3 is TGCGCCAGCAGCCAGAGGGAGGCGGGGCTAATGAACACTGAAGCTTTCTTT. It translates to CASSQREAGLMNTEAFF.

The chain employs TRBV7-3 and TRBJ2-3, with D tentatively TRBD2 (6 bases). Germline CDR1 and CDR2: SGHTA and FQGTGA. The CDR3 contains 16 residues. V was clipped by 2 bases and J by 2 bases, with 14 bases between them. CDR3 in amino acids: CASSLGSGVTTDTQYF. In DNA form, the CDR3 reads TGTGCCAGCAGCTTAGGGTCGGGGGTGACCACAGATACGCAGTATTTT. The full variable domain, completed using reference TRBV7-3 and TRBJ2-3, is GAGVSQTPSNKVTEKGKYVELRCDPISGHTALYWYRQSLGQGPEFLIYFQGTGAADDSGLPNDRFFAVRPEGSVSTLKIQRTERGDSAVYLCASSLGSGVTTDTQYFGPGTRLTVL.

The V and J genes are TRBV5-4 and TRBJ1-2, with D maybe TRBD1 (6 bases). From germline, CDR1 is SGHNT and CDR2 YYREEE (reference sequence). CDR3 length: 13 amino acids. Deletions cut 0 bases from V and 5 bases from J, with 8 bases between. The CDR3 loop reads CASSLETGYGYTF. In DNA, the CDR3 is TGTGCCAGCAGCTTGGAAACAGGGTATGGCTACACCTTC. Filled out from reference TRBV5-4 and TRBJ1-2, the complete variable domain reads ETGVTQSPTHLIKTRGQQVTLRCSSQSGHNTVSWYQQALGQGPQFIFQYYREEENGRGNFPPRFSGLQFPNYSSELNVNALELDDSALYLCASSLETGYGYTFGSGTRLTVV.

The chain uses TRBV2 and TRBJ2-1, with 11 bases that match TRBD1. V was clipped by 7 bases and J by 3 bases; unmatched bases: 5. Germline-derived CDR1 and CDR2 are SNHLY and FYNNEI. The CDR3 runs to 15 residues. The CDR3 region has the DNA TGTGCCAGCAATGGACAGGGGGCGAACTACAATGAGCAGTTCTTC. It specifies CASNGQGANYNEQFF.